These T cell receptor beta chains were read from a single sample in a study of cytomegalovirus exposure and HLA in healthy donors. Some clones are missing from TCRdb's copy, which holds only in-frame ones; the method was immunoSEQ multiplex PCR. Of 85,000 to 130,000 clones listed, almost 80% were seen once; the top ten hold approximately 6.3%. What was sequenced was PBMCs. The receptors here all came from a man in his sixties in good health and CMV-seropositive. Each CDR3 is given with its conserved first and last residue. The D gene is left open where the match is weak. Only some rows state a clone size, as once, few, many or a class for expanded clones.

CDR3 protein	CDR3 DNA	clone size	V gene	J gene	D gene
CASSSRWGEVYGYTF	TGTGCCAGCAGCTCCCGCTGGGGGGAAGTGTATGGCTACACCTTC	NA	TRBV5-4	TRBJ1-2	NA
CASSFSGGAYEQYF	TGTGCCAGCAGCTTCAGCGGGGGTGCCTACGAGCAGTACTTC	NA	TRBV7-2	TRBJ2-7	TRBD2
CASSPSGDYGYTF	TGTGCCAGCAGCCCGTCAGGGGACTATGGCTACACCTTC	NA	TRBV7-3	TRBJ1-2	NA
CASSQDRAEAFF	TGTGCCAGCTCACAGGACAGGGCGGAAGCTTTCTTT	NA	TRBV18	TRBJ1-1	TRBD1
CASSRGLSNQPQHF	TGTGCCAGTAGTAGGGGCCTTAGCAATCAGCCCCAGCATTTT	once	TRBV19	TRBJ1-5	NA
CASSLDGGERETQYF	TGTGCCAGCAGCTTAGACGGGGGGGAGAGGGAGACCCAGTACTTC	NA	TRBV7-3	TRBJ2-5	TRBD2
CASSLDRFEETQYF	TGTGCCAGCAGCTTAGATCGTTTCGAAGAGACCCAGTACTTC	NA	TRBV11-2	TRBJ2-5	NA
CASSFVVSGVSEQFF	TGCGCCAGCAGCTTCGTGGTTAGCGGGGTCAGTGAGCAGTTCTTC	NA	TRBV5-1	TRBJ2-1	TRBD2
CASSRGQFNQPQHF	TGTGCCAGCTCTAGGGGACAGTTCAATCAGCCCCAGCATTTT	NA	TRBV11-2	TRBJ1-5	TRBD1
CASGLVVWGQGSTGELFF	TGTGCTAGTGGTTTGGTAGTTTGGGGACAGGGGAGCACCGGGGAGCTGTTTTTT	NA	TRBV12-5	TRBJ2-2	TRBD1
CASSESGGAEGEQFF	TGTGCCAGCAGTGAAAGCGGGGGGGCCGAGGGTGAGCAGTTCTTC	few	TRBV6-4	TRBJ2-1	TRBD2
CASSSGGGETQYF	TGTGCCAGCAGTAGCGGGGGCGGAGAGACCCAGTACTTC	NA	TRBV28	TRBJ2-5	TRBD2
CASMPGQGKDGYTF	TGTGCCAGCATGCCGGGACAGGGGAAGGATGGCTACACCTTC	NA	TRBV6-5	TRBJ1-2	TRBD1
CASSVVPGLAETQYF	TGTGCCAGCAGCGTAGTTCCGGGACTAGCCGAGACCCAGTACTTC	NA	TRBV9	TRBJ2-5	TRBD2
CASSLLTANPLKNSPLHF	TGTGCCAGCAGCTTATTGACAGCAAATCCTCTTAAGAATTCACCCCTCCACTTT	NA	TRBV7-2	TRBJ1-6	NA
CASAGTAPGGANVLTF	TGTGCCAGTGCCGGGACAGCCCCGGGGGGGGCCAACGTCCTGACTTTC	NA	TRBV5-4	TRBJ2-6	TRBD1
CASSLGQITDTQYF	TGTGCCAGCAGCTTAGGACAAATCACAGATACGCAGTATTTT	NA	TRBV7-6	TRBJ2-3	NA
CASSSGTGSTEAFF	TGCGCCAGCAGCTCCGGGACAGGGAGCACTGAAGCTTTCTTT	NA	TRBV5-1	TRBJ1-1	TRBD1
CASSPPPSEHTGELFF	TGTGCCAGCAGCCCGCCCCCCAGCGAGCACACCGGGGAGCTGTTTTTT	NA	TRBV9	TRBJ2-2	NA
CASSEARTYEQYF	TGTGCCAGCAGTGAAGCCAGAACCTACGAGCAGTACTTC	once	TRBV6-1	TRBJ2-7	NA
CASSVSGTDGYTF	TGTGCCAGCAGCGTCTCCGGGACAGATGGCTACACCTTC	NA	TRBV7-6	TRBJ1-2	TRBD1
CASSGGGLAGSYEQYF	TGCGCCAGCAGCGGAGGGGGACTAGCGGGAAGCTACGAGCAGTACTTC	NA	TRBV4-3	TRBJ2-7	TRBD2
CASSFSGSPQETQYF	TGTGCCAGCAGCTTTAGCGGGAGCCCTCAAGAGACCCAGTACTTC	NA	TRBV5-5	TRBJ2-5	TRBD2
CASRGGTEAFF	TGTGCCAGCAGGGGGGGGACTGAAGCTTTCTTT	NA	TRBV11-2	TRBJ1-1	NA
CASRGRTGYTGELFF	TGTGCCAGTAGGGGCCGGACAGGGTACACCGGGGAGCTGTTTTTT	NA	TRBV19	TRBJ2-2	TRBD1
CASSYEGQTGGNTIYF	TGTGCCAGCAGTTACGAGGGGCAGACAGGGGGAAACACCATATATTTT	many	TRBV6-5	TRBJ1-3	TRBD1
CASSPTSGAGTGELFF	TGCGCCAGCAGCCCGACTAGCGGGGCAGGGACCGGGGAGCTGTTTTTT	NA	TRBV5-1	TRBJ2-2	TRBD2
CSVRPGPGNQPQHF	TGCAGCGTTCGCCCAGGGCCTGGCAATCAGCCCCAGCATTTT	NA	TRBV29-1	TRBJ1-5	NA
CASSKTPRDYNEQFF	TGTGCCAGCAGCAAGACCCCCAGGGACTACAATGAGCAGTTCTTC	NA	TRBV6-5	TRBJ2-1	NA
CASSTQPEQYF	TGTGCCAGCAGCACTCAACCCGAGCAGTACTTC	NA	TRBV28	TRBJ2-7	NA
CASSYYSGDNEQFF	TGTGCCAGCAGTTACTATAGCGGGGACAATGAGCAGTTCTTC	NA	TRBV6-6	TRBJ2-1	TRBD2
CASSPVSNQPQHF	TGCGCCAGCAGCCCCGTTAGCAATCAGCCCCAGCATTTT	NA	TRBV4-1	TRBJ1-5	NA
CATSREAGTAPNYGYTF	TGTGCCACCAGCAGAGAAGCGGGAACAGCCCCTAACTATGGCTACACCTTC	NA	TRBV15	TRBJ1-2	NA
CASSLFSLYYGYTF	TGTGCCAGCAGCTTGTTTTCTTTATACTATGGCTACACCTTC	NA	TRBV5-6	TRBJ1-2	NA
CASSREGGPRDTEAFF	TGCGCCAGCAGCCGGGAGGGTGGACCGAGGGACACTGAAGCTTTCTTT	once	TRBV5-1	TRBJ1-1	NA
CASSQVLRGGGNEQFF	TGCGCCAGCAGCCAAGTCTTACGGGGCGGGGGCAATGAGCAGTTCTTC	NA	TRBV4-3	TRBJ2-1	TRBD2
CASSVGRAGAPYEQYF	TGTGCCAGCAGCGTAGGGCGAGCGGGGGCCCCCTACGAGCAGTACTTC	NA	TRBV9	TRBJ2-7	TRBD2
CASSNPGQGDSPLHF	TGCGCCAGCAGCAACCCGGGACAGGGTGACTCACCCCTCCACTTT	NA	TRBV5-1	TRBJ1-6	TRBD1
CASSAEGASQETQYF	TGCGCCAGCAGTGCAGAGGGAGCCTCTCAAGAGACCCAGTACTTC	once	TRBV10-2	TRBJ2-5	NA
CASSLARRELDTIYF	TGTGCCAGCAGCTTAGCGCGGCGGGAGTTAGACACCATATATTTT	NA	TRBV7-8	TRBJ1-3	NA